This T cell receptor beta chain was sequenced for a study of response to subunit inactivated influenza vaccine. A few counts support this clonotype. In TCRdb, the RT-PCR reads were re-called with MiXCR into one record per CDR3 protein. Of over 650,000 distinct CDR3 sequences in the sample, around a sixth were seen once. The clonotype originates from a man over 45 who received an inactivated influenza vaccine. The sequencing used PBMCs from blood, collected approximately 5 days after vaccination.

The CDR3 region has the DNA TGTGCCAGCAGCTTGGGACAGGGTCTAATCCAAGAGACCCAGTACTTC. This codes for CASSLGQGLIQETQYF. V gene TRBV7-9 combines with J gene TRBJ2-5; 9 nucleotides agree with TRBD1. The CDR3 contains 16 residues. V dropped 3 bases and J dropped 1; count of bases not matched to a gene: 6. CDR1 and CDR2 from the germline V gene are SEHNR and FQNEAQ (reference sequence). The complete variable domain, with remaining parts taken from reference TRBV7-9 and TRBJ2-5, reads DTGVSQNPRHKITKRGQNVTFRCDPISEHNRLYWYRQTLGQGPEFLTYFQNEAQLEKSRLLSDRFSAERPKGSFSTLEIQRTEQGDSAMYLCASSLGQGLIQETQYFGPGTRLLVL.